The rows below give T cell receptor beta chains drawn from one sample of a study of blood T cells in healthy people across ages. TCRdb independently ran MiXCR on the 5' RACE reads; one entry per CDR3 protein. This table holds more than 650,000 distinct CDR3 sequences, about 53% found once. Material: blood. These receptors were collected from a man older than 75 in good health. Both conserved end residues are part of each CDR3. The order of the fields is clone size, D gene, J gene, V gene, CDR3 protein, CDR3 DNA. The D gene is left open where the match is weak. Part of the rows lack a size; the others show once, few, many or a class for expanded clones.

size: NA; D: NA; J: TRBJ2-7; V: TRBV10-3; CDR3: CAISESTGREQYF; DNA: TGTGCCATCAGTGAGTCTACAGGACGCGAGCAGTACTTC
size: NA; D: NA; J: TRBJ2-5; V: TRBV20-1; CDR3: CSREVGETQYF; DNA: TGCAGCAGGGAGGTCGGGGAGACCCAGTACTTC
size: once; D: TRBD1; J: TRBJ2-2; V: TRBV9; CDR3: CASSSRGQLGTGELFF; DNA: TGTGCCAGCAGCTCTAGGGGACAGCTCGGGACCGGGGAGCTGTTTTTT
size: NA; D: NA; J: TRBJ2-7; V: TRBV2; CDR3: CASSYLLPPYEQYF; DNA: TGTGCCAGCAGTTACCTTCTTCCACCCTACGAGCAGTACTTC
size: NA; D: NA; J: TRBJ2-7; V: TRBV6-5; CDR3: CASSLGTVPYEQYF; DNA: TGTGCCAGCAGCCTAGGGACGGTACCCTACGAGCAGTACTTC
size: few; D: NA; J: TRBJ1-2; V: TRBV7-9; CDR3: CASGFNYGYTF; DNA: TGTGCCAGTGGCTTTAACTATGGCTACACCTTC
size: NA; D: TRBD2; J: TRBJ2-7; V: TRBV7-6; CDR3: CASSSLAGHYEQYF; DNA: TGTGCCAGCAGCTCACTAGCGGGGCACTACGAGCAGTACTTC
size: NA; D: NA; J: TRBJ2-1; V: TRBV20-1; CDR3: CSAHSPLAAYNEQFF; DNA: TGCAGTGCTCATAGTCCCCTAGCCGCCTACAATGAGCAGTTCTTC
size: few; D: NA; J: TRBJ1-2; V: TRBV7-9; CDR3: CASSGILEGGYTF; DNA: TGTGCCAGCAGCGGGATCCTGGAAGGTGGCTACACCTTC
size: NA; D: NA; J: TRBJ2-5; V: TRBV5-1; CDR3: CASRYQAETQYF; DNA: TGCGCCAGCAGGTACCAGGCGGAGACCCAGTACTTC
size: NA; D: NA; J: TRBJ2-6; V: TRBV20-1; CDR3: CSATEGLAGAGANVLTF; DNA: TGCAGTGCTACAGAGGGGTTGGCCGGCGCTGGGGCCAACGTCCTGACTTTC
size: NA; D: NA; J: TRBJ2-3; V: TRBV7-2; CDR3: CASSLTQAGTQYF; DNA: TGTGCCAGCAGCTTAACCCAGGCGGGTACGCAGTATTTT
size: NA; D: NA; J: TRBJ2-1; V: TRBV6-1; CDR3: CASRRDAEGPLYNEQFF; DNA: TGTGCCAGCAGGAGGGACGCCGAAGGCCCTCTCTACAATGAGCAGTTCTTC
size: NA; D: TRBD1; J: TRBJ2-7; V: TRBV29-1; CDR3: CSVGQGHEQYF; DNA: TGCAGCGTGGGACAGGGCCACGAGCAGTACTTC
size: NA; D: TRBD1; J: TRBJ1-5; V: TRBV6-5; CDR3: CASGPDNRGHGPQHF; DNA: TGTGCCAGCGGACCAGATAACAGGGGGCACGGACCCCAGCATTTT
size: few; D: NA; J: TRBJ2-7; V: TRBV28; CDR3: CASTDGYTYEQYF; DNA: TGTGCCAGCACGGACGGATACACCTACGAGCAGTACTTC
size: NA; D: NA; J: TRBJ1-1; V: TRBV10-2; CDR3: CASRSGEVTEAFF; DNA: TGCGCCAGCAGATCAGGGGAGGTCACTGAAGCTTTCTTT
size: few; D: NA; J: TRBJ2-4; V: TRBV3-1; CDR3: CASTPGRGRDIQYF; DNA: TGTGCCAGCACCCCGGGGAGGGGGAGGGACATTCAGTACTTC
size: few; D: TRBD2; J: TRBJ2-1; V: TRBV30; CDR3: CAWTALAGPYNEQFF; DNA: TGTGCCTGGACCGCACTAGCGGGACCTTACAATGAGCAGTTCTTC
size: NA; D: NA; J: TRBJ2-5; V: TRBV7-2; CDR3: CASSYRSGTQYF; DNA: TGTGCCAGCAGCTACCGATCCGGGACCCAGTACTTC
size: few; D: NA; J: TRBJ2-6; V: TRBV9; CDR3: CASSVGISGANVLTF; DNA: TGTGCCAGCAGCGTAGGAATCTCTGGGGCCAACGTCCTGACTTTC
size: NA; D: NA; J: TRBJ2-1; V: TRBV19; CDR3: CATTRGTEQFF; DNA: TGTGCCACGACCCGCGGTACTGAGCAGTTCTTC
size: NA; D: TRBD2; J: TRBJ2-1; V: TRBV29-1; CDR3: CSVGRGTSGSNEQFF; DNA: TGCAGCGTAGGGAGGGGGACTAGCGGGAGTAATGAGCAGTTCTTC
size: few; D: NA; J: TRBJ2-6; V: TRBV24-1; CDR3: CATSDLQAGANVLTF; DNA: TGTGCCACCAGTGATTTACAGGCGGGGGCCAACGTCCTGACTTTC
size: NA; D: NA; J: TRBJ2-5; V: TRBV20-1; CDR3: CSVGTRQEAQYF; DNA: TGCAGTGTAGGGACACGACAAGAGGCCCAGTACTTC
size: NA; D: NA; J: TRBJ2-3; V: TRBV24-1; CDR3: CATSDPPLDTQYF; DNA: TGTGCCACCAGTGATCCTCCCTTGGATACGCAGTATTTT
size: NA; D: TRBD1; J: TRBJ1-2; V: TRBV29-1; CDR3: CSLTGDGDYGYTF; DNA: TGCAGCTTGACAGGGGATGGGGACTATGGCTACACCTTC
size: many; D: NA; J: TRBJ2-7; V: TRBV7-2; CDR3: CASSLGLPLATLSSEQYF; DNA: TGTGCCAGCAGCTTAGGCCTACCTTTGGCCACCCTATCGAGCGAGCAGTACTTC
size: NA; D: NA; J: TRBJ2-3; V: TRBV29-1; CDR3: CSVGAGLTDTQYF; DNA: TGCAGCGTGGGAGCAGGGTTGACAGATACGCAGTATTTT
size: few; D: NA; J: TRBJ2-1; V: TRBV5-1; CDR3: CASRPRTSYNEQFF; DNA: TGCGCCAGCAGGCCAAGGACAAGCTACAATGAGCAGTTCTTC
size: few; D: NA; J: TRBJ2-7; V: TRBV7-9; CDR3: CASSRGVPSSYEQYF; DNA: TGTGCCAGCAGTCGCGGGGTACCAAGCTCCTACGAGCAGTACTTC
size: NA; D: TRBD2; J: TRBJ2-1; V: TRBV6-5; CDR3: CASSYGGLAAGSYNEQFF; DNA: TGTGCCAGCAGTTACGGGGGACTAGCGGCTGGCTCCTACAATGAGCAGTTCTTC
size: many; D: TRBD2; J: TRBJ2-7; V: TRBV12-3/TRBV12-4; CDR3: CASSSSGSSYEQYF; DNA: TGTGCCAGCAGTTCTAGCGGGAGCTCCTACGAGCAGTACTTC
size: few; D: TRBD2; J: TRBJ2-5; V: TRBV3-1; CDR3: CASSQGLAGGPAETQYF; DNA: TGTGCCAGCAGCCAAGGACTAGCGGGAGGGCCTGCGGAGACCCAGTACTTC
size: NA; D: NA; J: TRBJ1-5; V: TRBV7-8; CDR3: CASSLAGPYSNQPQHF; DNA: TGTGCCAGCAGCTTAGCGGGACCTTATAGCAATCAGCCCCAGCATTTT
size: NA; D: NA; J: TRBJ2-7; V: TRBV7-8; CDR3: CASSLANYEQYF; DNA: TGTGCCAGCAGCTTAGCAAACTACGAGCAGTACTTC
size: once; D: NA; J: TRBJ2-5; V: TRBV25-1; CDR3: CASKGRDHEQYF; DNA: TGTGCCAGCAAGGGCAGGGACCATGAGCAGTACTTC
size: NA; D: TRBD1; J: TRBJ2-2; V: TRBV29-1; CDR3: CSVERGQGTGELFF; DNA: TGCAGCGTCGAGCGGGGACAGGGTACCGGGGAGCTGTTTTTT
size: NA; D: TRBD2; J: TRBJ2-7; V: TRBV12-3/TRBV12-4; CDR3: CASSGKRRGLAGGLETREQYF; DNA: TGTGCCAGCAGCGGAAAGAGAAGAGGACTAGCGGGAGGGCTCGAAACGAGGGAGCAGTACTTC
size: NA; D: TRBD1; J: TRBJ1-2; V: TRBV6-1; CDR3: CASLQGSPPSAEGYTF; DNA: TGTGCCAGTTTACAGGGGAGCCCACCTTCGGCGGAAGGCTACACCTTC
size: few; D: NA; J: TRBJ2-7; V: TRBV6-5; CDR3: CASSYSGLGAEQYF; DNA: TGTGCCAGCAGTTACTCGGGGTTGGGGGCCGAGCAGTACTTC
size: NA; D: NA; J: TRBJ1-5; V: TRBV27; CDR3: CASSFSRAGNQPQHF; DNA: TGTGCCAGCAGTTTCTCCAGGGCCGGCAATCAGCCCCAGCATTTT
size: NA; D: TRBD2; J: TRBJ2-3; V: TRBV7-9; CDR3: CASSPRGSGRGMEHRYAYF; DNA: TGTGCCAGCAGCCCTCGGGGTAGCGGGAGAGGAATGGAGCACAGATACGCGTATTTT
size: NA; D: TRBD1; J: TRBJ1-4; V: TRBV30; CDR3: CAWSVVGQRHEKLFF; DNA: TGTGCCTGGAGTGTTGTGGGACAGCGCCATGAAAAACTGTTTTTT
size: NA; D: NA; J: TRBJ2-3; V: TRBV29-1; CDR3: CSAQRGNTDTQYF; DNA: TGCAGCGCCCAAAGGGGGAACACAGATACGCAGTATTTT
size: few; D: NA; J: TRBJ2-3; V: TRBV20-1; CDR3: CRGTLDTDTQYF; DNA: TGCAGGGGGACACTAGACACAGATACGCAGTATTTT
size: NA; D: NA; J: TRBJ2-5; V: TRBV7-2; CDR3: CASCSPPTREQYF; DNA: TGTGCCAGCTGCTCCCCTCCGACTAGGGAGCAGTACTTC
size: NA; D: TRBD2; J: TRBJ2-1; V: TRBV5-1; CDR3: CASSLAPTSGNNEQFF; DNA: TGCGCCAGCAGCTTGGCCCCAACTAGCGGAAACAATGAGCAGTTCTTC
size: NA; D: NA; J: TRBJ1-1; V: TRBV3-1; CDR3: CASSQATEGGEAFF; DNA: TGTGCCAGCAGCCAGGCAACAGAGGGGGGTGAAGCTTTCTTT
size: NA; D: NA; J: TRBJ1-2; V: TRBV7-2; CDR3: CASSWNGSYGYTF; DNA: TGTGCCAGCAGCTGGAACGGGAGCTATGGCTACACCTTC
size: NA; D: TRBD2; J: TRBJ2-3; V: TRBV5-1; CDR3: CASSPSGSPDTQYF; DNA: TGCGCCAGCAGCCCTAGCGGGAGTCCAGATACGCAGTATTTT
size: few; D: TRBD1; J: TRBJ1-2; V: TRBV24-1; CDR3: CATSDFTDRGQGGYTF; DNA: TGTGCCACCAGTGATTTTACGGACAGGGGGCAAGGTGGCTACACCTTC
size: NA; D: TRBD2; J: TRBJ2-2; V: TRBV3-1; CDR3: CASSHRTSGSGNTGELFF; DNA: TGTGCCAGCAGCCATCGGACTAGCGGGAGTGGTAACACCGGGGAGCTGTTTTTT
size: NA; D: TRBD1; J: TRBJ2-1; V: TRBV12-3/TRBV12-4; CDR3: CASSLVGGTGISYNEQFF; DNA: TGTGCCAGCAGTTTAGTCGGCGGGACAGGGATCTCCTACAATGAGCAGTTCTTC